Here is one T cell receptor (beta chain) with its context. Its antigen is currently unknown. This sample is drawn from a study of cytomegalovirus exposure and HLA in healthy donors. PCR primers comprised 60 Vbeta and 13 Jbeta primers. TCRdb keeps only in-frame clones here, not all; method: immunoSEQ multiplex PCR. There are more than 110,000 clones in the sample; 70% to 85% occur only once, and around 10% lies in the top ten. This CDR3 comprises 13 residues. V was clipped by 0 bases and J by 6 bases, with 7 bases between them. Looked up from germline, CDR1 is MNHNY and CDR2 is SVGAGI (reference sequence). General study results and limits: A prior analysis recorded that most TCR beta V segments were productive about 90% or about 30% of the time. TCR beta chains numbering some 160 were designated cytomegalovirus-associated.

This clonotype was obtained from a woman aged 45-65 years in good health and CMV-seropositive. J is TRBJ2-3 and V is TRBV6-6; D remains ambiguous. Sequencing was performed on PBMCs. DNA of the CDR3: TGTGCCAGCAGTTACTCGTGGCGGGATACGCAGTATTTT. Amino acids: CASSYSWRDTQYF.